This entry concerns a single T cell receptor beta chain. What it binds is not known. This entry belongs to a study of T cell responses to AZD1222 COVID-19 vaccine. Study results and caveats: Clonal diversity was possibly underestimated, and white British individuals and females predominated among donors. The span of vaccine-associated CD4 TCRs extended across spike, with dominance at 160-218 and 743-854.

Second doses were pooled across both intervals (about 4 or about 12 weeks). Assay: immunoSEQ multiplex PCR; the TCRdb copy retains only in-frame clones and omits some. This table has 130,000 or so clones, 80% to 95% appearing once. The CDR3 runs to 14 residues. V gave up 5 bases and J gave up 0 bases, with 10 bases separating them. In germline, CDR1 is SGHTA, CDR2 FQGNSA. Sequences were derived from peripheral blood, sampled 28 days after the second AZD1222 dose. This chain uses TRBV7-2 with TRBJ1-2; D call uncertain. The TCR was taken from an adult who received the AZD1222 COVID-19 vaccine. The CDR3 bases are TGTGCCAGCAGCCCCCGACGGACTAACTATGGCTACACCTTC. Its translation is CASSPRRTNYGYTF.